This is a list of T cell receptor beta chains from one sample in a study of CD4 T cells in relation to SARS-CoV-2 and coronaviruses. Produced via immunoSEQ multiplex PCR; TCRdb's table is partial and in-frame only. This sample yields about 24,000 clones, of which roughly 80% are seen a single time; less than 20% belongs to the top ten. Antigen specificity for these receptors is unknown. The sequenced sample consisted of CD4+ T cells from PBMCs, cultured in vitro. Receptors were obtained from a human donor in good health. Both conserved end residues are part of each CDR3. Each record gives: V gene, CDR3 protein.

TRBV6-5,CASRDRVQETQYF
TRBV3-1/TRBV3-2,CASSQDTTSQTQETQYF
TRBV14,CASSPHISRKNTEAFF
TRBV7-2,CASSLAPGVLVEQYF
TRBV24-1,CATGQGANEKLFF
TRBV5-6,CASSLATFRGSYNEQFF
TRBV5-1,CASSFGLAGGNNEQFF
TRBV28,CATQRQGVTEAFF
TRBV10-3,CAISESNREWTEAFF
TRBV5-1,CASSPNPNSGNTIYF
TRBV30,CAWSVRAGARYGYTF
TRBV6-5,CASTLGGDTYEQYF
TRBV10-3,CAISDGSYEQYF
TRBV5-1,CASSFPGGEDYTF
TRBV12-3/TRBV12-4,CASSFPSGTQYF
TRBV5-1,CASSLASGVTEAFF
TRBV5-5,CASSSTEETQYF